This T cell receptor (beta chain) was retrieved from a study of blood T cell repertoires in COVID-19. In germline, CDR1 is LGHDT, CDR2 YNNKEL (reference sequence). The length of the CDR3 is 14 residues. Trimming took 4 bases from V and 5 from J; bases not matched to a gene: 8. Clones were sequenced by immunoSEQ multiplex PCR, and TCRdb holds only the in-frame ones, with some missing. This sample has tens of thousands of clones, with 80% to 90% found just once. The sample was peripheral blood. The V and J genes are TRBV3-1 (or the pseudogene TRBV3-2) and TRBJ2-7; 7 nucleotides line up with TRBD1. This sequence was found in a woman aged 55-69 years with acute or convalescent COVID-19. In nucleotides, the CDR3 is TGTGCCAGCAGCCTAACGACAGGGAATGACGAGCAGTACTTC. Translated, it gives CASSLTTGNDEQYF.